This T cell receptor (beta chain) comes out of a study of tumor and adjacent non-tumor tissue in lung cancer. The template was RNA from unsorted bulk tissue. General study findings and limits: TCR diversity was significantly greater in tumor than normal lung tissue. In normal lung, the top 100 clones were significantly more dominant than in tumor.

This CDR3 contains 11 residues. Germline CDR1 DFQATT, CDR2 SNEGSKA (reference sequence). Points on this clonotype: Its antigen is unidentified. One end of the junction does not line up with germline, which may come from a read error.

TCRbeta libraries were built with three rounds of nested PCR, modified from ARM-PCR. In TCRdb, the multiplex PCR reads were re-called with MiXCR into one record per CDR3 protein. There are 71,000 or so distinct CDR3 sequences in the sample; 80% to 85% occur only once, and 13% lies in the top ten. The rearrangement uses TRBV20-1 and TRBJ2-1; D uncertain. This sequence originates from a woman aged 45 to 65 with non-small cell lung cancer. The sample was lung tumor tissue. The CDR3 protein is CKASLYIEQFF. DNA for the CDR3: TGCAAGGCTAGTCTTTACATTGAGCAGTTCTTC.